This T cell receptor (beta chain) stems from a study of CD8 T cells in ankylosing spondylitis. TCRdb reprocessed the 5' RACE reads with MiXCR, giving one entry per CDR3 protein. There are some 130,000 distinct CDR3 sequences in the sample; 9.5% to 12% occur only once, and roughly 4.5% lies in the top ten. The CDR3 runs to 14 residues. V lost 0 bases to trimming and J lost 2 bases, with 8 bases between them. Germline CDR1 and CDR2: SGHDT and YYEEEE. This clonotype has a count of ten or more. The antigen is not known. General study points: Enrichment of disease-linked clones was reportedly significant in matched ankylosing spondylitis synovial fluid. Seven to nine highly homologous variants made up a TCR beta motif, and this motif appeared characteristic of ankylosing spondylitis blood.

The clonotype comes from a female donor with ankylosing spondylitis or in good health (not recorded which). What was sequenced was blood, either unsorted or a sorted T cell fraction (not recorded which). The V call is TRBV5-6, the J call TRBJ2-5, with D uncertain. CDR3 bases: TGTGCCAGCAGCTTGGTTGGCGGACAAGAGACCCAGTACTTC. Translated, it gives CASSLVGGQETQYF.